Shown below are 16 T cell receptor beta chains from a single sample sequenced in a study of blood T cells in healthy people across ages. For the second PCR, which ran for about 7 to 11 cycles, a sample-barcoded 5' primer and a J-beta primer mix were used. TCRdb fed the 5' RACE reads into MiXCR, producing one record per CDR3 protein. The table records some 900,000 distinct CDR3 sequences, about 48% of them present only once. Sequenced material: blood. The receptors here all came from a man under 40 in good health.

This clonotype appeared a few times. The chain employs TRBV20-1 and TRBJ1-2, with D unclear. CDR1 DFQATT and CDR2 SNEGSKA come from the germline V gene (reference sequence). Trimming stripped 3 bases from V and 3 bases from J, with 20 bases between. The CDR3 has 16 amino acids. This chain's CDR3 is CSASPPYSQEYYGYTF. The CDR3 DNA reads as TGCAGTGCTAGCCCCCCTTACAGCCAGGAATACTATGGCTACACCTTC.

V usage is TRBV7-2 and J usage is TRBJ1-1, with D maybe TRBD1 (6 bases). V was shortened by 1 base and J by 7 bases, with 13 bases between the two germline ends. This CDR3 is 14 amino acids long. The germline CDR1 and CDR2 sequences are SGHTA and FQGNSA. CDR3 in amino acids: CASSLDRVRGEAFF. The DNA of the CDR3 is TGTGCCAGCAGCTTAGACAGGGTTAGGGGTGAAGCTTTCTTT.

This clonotype has only one observation. At one end the junction does not follow the germline gene, possibly because of a read error. The rearrangement uses TRBV4-1 and TRBJ2-7; 8 nucleotides align to TRBD1. Germline V gives CDR1 MGHRA, CDR2 YSYEKL. The CDR3 spans 16 residues. CDR3 protein: CAGSPEWTGTLYEQYF. CDR3 coding DNA: TGCGCCGGCAGCCCTGAGTGGACAGGGACGCTCTACGAGCAGTACTTC.

The chain carries TRBV19 and TRBJ2-7; 10 bases match TRBD1. The CDR3 totals 14 residues. V lost 5 bases and J lost 5; bases outside the gene matches: 6. In germline, CDR1 is LNHDA, CDR2 SQIVND (reference sequence). DNA of the CDR3: TGTGCCAGTAGTGCGACCGGGACAGGGGACGAGCAGTACTTC. Amino acid sequence: CASSATGTGDEQYF.

This clonotype was detected a few times. The genes are TRBV14 and TRBJ2-5; D is perhaps TRBD2 (6 bases). Looked up from germline, CDR1 is SGHDN and CDR2 is FVKESK. CDR3 length: 16 amino acids. The V gene lost 4 bases and the J gene lost 1 base, with 16 bases spanning the gap. CDR3 DNA sequence: TGTGCCAGCAGCCCCCGGTTAGCGGTGCTCCAAGAGACCCAGTACTTC. Amino acids: CASSPRLAVLQETQYF.

The chain links TRBV6-1 to TRBJ2-7; a weak D match, TRBD2 (6 bases). This CDR3 contains 12 residues. In germline, CDR1 is MNHNS, CDR2 SASEGT. The V end was cut by 1 base, the J end by 9 bases, with 10 bases between. The CDR3 is CASSEGRVRQYF. The DNA of the CDR3 is TGTGCCAGCAGTGAAGGGAGGGTTCGGCAGTACTTC.

The chain is built from TRBV3-1 and TRBJ1-3; TRBD1 might be the D (6 bases). Trimming removed 2 bases at V and 0 bases at J, with 26 bases between. CDR1 and CDR2 from the germline V gene are LGHDT and YNNKEL (reference sequence). This CDR3 has 21 amino acids. The CDR3 coding sequence is TGTGCCAGCAGCCAACGATGGGCCGAACCGGGCAGGGGCTACTCTGGAAACACCATATATTTT. It is translated as CASSQRWAEPGRGYSGNTIYF. The full variable domain, in which reference TRBV3-1 and TRBJ1-3 provide the parts outside the CDR3, is DTAVSQTPKYLVTQMGNDKSIKCEQNLGHDTMYWYKQDSKKFLKIMFSYNNKELIINETVPNRFSPKSPDKAHLNLHINSLELGDSAVYFCASSQRWAEPGRGYSGNTIYFGEGSWLTVV.

This clonotype came up a few times. V and J are TRBV3-1 and TRBJ2-3; D not resolved. Trimming left V 4 bases short and J 8 bases short, with 16 bases between. Germline CDR1 reads LGHDT; CDR2 reads YNNKEL (reference sequence). The length of the CDR3 is 14 residues. CDR3 protein: CASSLSTTKLTQYF. DNA of the CDR3: TGTGCCAGCAGCCTCTCAACTACAAAACTTACGCAGTATTTT.

The genes are TRBV28 and TRBJ1-1; TRBD1 matches 9 bases. The CDR3 runs 15 residues. V was pared by 6 bases and J by 11 bases, with 16 bases of the junction left unmatched. Germline CDR1 reads MDHEN; CDR2 reads SYDVKM. The CDR3 DNA is TGTGCCAGCAGCCAAACCTACGGACAGGGGCTTTTCGCTTTCTTT. Residues: CASSQTYGQGLFAFF.

The chain recombines TRBV9 with TRBJ2-1; 9 nucleotides agree with TRBD2. The CDR3 contains 15 residues. Germline lookup yields CDR1 SGDLS and CDR2 YYNGEE. V lost 0 bases to trimming and J lost 7 bases; unmatched junction nucleotides: 5. The CDR3 nucleotides read TGTGCCAGCAGCGTAGTAGCGGGGGCTGGGAATGAGCAGTTCTTC. It yields the protein CASSVVAGAGNEQFF. Full variable domain (missing parts from reference TRBV9 and TRBJ2-1): DSGVTQTPKHLITATGQRVTLRCSPRSGDLSVYWYQQSLDQGLQFLIQYYNGEERAKGNILERFSAQQFPDLHSELNLSSLELGDSALYFCASSVVAGAGNEQFFGPGTRLTVL.

This clonotype has a count of ten or more. V gene TRBV29-1 combines with J gene TRBJ2-1; D uncertain. Deletions cut 3 bases from V and 4 bases from J, with 4 bases between. CDR3 size: 11 residues. Germline CDR1 is SQVTM and CDR2 is ANQGSEA. The CDR3: CSVDRYNEQFF. As DNA, the CDR3 is TGCAGCGTTGACAGGTACAATGAGCAGTTCTTC.

The chain links TRBV27 to TRBJ2-7; D is possibly TRBD1 or TRBD2 (5 bases each). V dropped 6 bases and J dropped 4 bases, with 10 bases sitting between them. The CDR3 has 12 amino acids. Germline values: CDR1 MNHEY, CDR2 SMNVEV (reference sequence). CDR3 coding DNA: TGTGCCAGCAGAGGGGACGGTTACGAGCAGTACTTC. Its translation is CASRGDGYEQYF.

The chain is built from TRBV7-8 and TRBJ1-2; 8 nucleotides agree with TRBD1. CDR1 SGHVS and CDR2 FQNEAQ come from the germline V gene. J gave up 5 bases and V 0 bases, and 14 bases lay outside the gene matches. The CDR3 has 18 amino acids. The CDR3 sequence: CASSLAGRGRGFIYGYTF. The DNA for the CDR3 is TGTGCCAGCAGCTTAGCGGGCAGGGGGCGCGGATTTATTTATGGCTACACCTTC.

This clonotype was observed a handful of times. The chain links TRBV29-1 to TRBJ2-7, with D uncertain. Deletions cut 1 base from V and 5 bases from J, with 15 bases between. The CDR3 is made up of 14 amino acids. The germline gives CDR1 SQVTM, CDR2 ANQGSEA. The CDR3 coding sequence is TGCAGCGTTGAAGGGACGGGCCGGGCGAACGAGCAGTACTTC. Translation gives CSVEGTGRANEQYF.

Written as DNA, the CDR3 is TGCAGCGTTGTCTTGACAGGGCGCTTGTTGGGGGAGCTGTTTTTT. The encoded protein is CSVVLTGRLLGELFF. The chain employs TRBV29-1 and TRBJ2-2, with 7 bases matching TRBD1. The germline V gene has CDR1 SQVTM and CDR2 ANQGSEA. The CDR3 has 15 amino acids. V was clipped by 4 bases and J by 8 bases; unmatched bases: 13.

This clonotype has more than one count but fewer than ten. The V gene is TRBV27, the J gene TRBJ1-2; no clear D gene. This CDR3 is 14 amino acids long. Germline CDR1 and CDR2: MNHEY and SMNVEV (reference sequence). Deletions cut 3 bases from V and 0 bases from J, with 8 bases between. CDR3 loop: CASSFSDSNYGYTF. The CDR3 DNA follows: TGTGCCAGCAGTTTCAGCGATTCTAACTATGGCTACACCTTC.